The T cell receptor (beta chain) under discussion was sequenced for a study of T-cell memory formation after mild COVID-19. Study-level points and caveats: Pre-infection memory showed some responding clones, and this suggested that cross-reactive memory joined.

TCRdb independently ran MiXCR on the 5' RACE reads; one entry per CDR3 protein. The sample has more than 250,000 distinct CDR3 sequences, approximately 19% seen once. V lost 0 bases and J 3 bases, leaving 15 bases between the germline ends. CDR3 size: 16 residues. Germline CDR1 is SGHDT and CDR2 is YYEEEE. As to this clonotype: Its specificity is unknown.

This chain connects TRBV5-6 to TRBJ2-5; no clear D gene. Sequencing was done on a sample of PBMCs or a T cell subset sorted from them (not recorded which). The sequence came from a man aged 18 to 29 who had mild COVID-19 (a few samples of this study predate the infection). Cell type and time point are not known. DNA of the CDR3: TGTGCCAGCAGCTTGGACTGGGCCCGACGGGAAGAGACCCAGTACTTC. Protein product: CASSLDWARREETQYF.